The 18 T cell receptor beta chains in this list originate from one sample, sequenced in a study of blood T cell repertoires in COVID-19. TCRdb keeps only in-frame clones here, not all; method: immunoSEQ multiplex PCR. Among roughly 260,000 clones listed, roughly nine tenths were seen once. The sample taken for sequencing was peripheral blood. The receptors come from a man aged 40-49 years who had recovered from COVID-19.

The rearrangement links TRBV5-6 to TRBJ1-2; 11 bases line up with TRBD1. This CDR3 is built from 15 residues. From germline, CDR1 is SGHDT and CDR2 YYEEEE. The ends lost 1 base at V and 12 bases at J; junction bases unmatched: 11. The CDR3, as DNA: TGTGCCAGCAGCTTGCCGGGACAGGGGGTATCAGTCCACACCTTC. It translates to CASSLPGQGVSVHTF.

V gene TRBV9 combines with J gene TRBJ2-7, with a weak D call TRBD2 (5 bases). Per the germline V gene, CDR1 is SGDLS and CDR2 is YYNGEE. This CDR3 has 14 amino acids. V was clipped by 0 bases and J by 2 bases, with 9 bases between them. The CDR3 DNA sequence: TGTGCCAGCAGCGTAGTGGCGGAGGCCTACGAGCAGTACTTC. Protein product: CASSVVAEAYEQYF.

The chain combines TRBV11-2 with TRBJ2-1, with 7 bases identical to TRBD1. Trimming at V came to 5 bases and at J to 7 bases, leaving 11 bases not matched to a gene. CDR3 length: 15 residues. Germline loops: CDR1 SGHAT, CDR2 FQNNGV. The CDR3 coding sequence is TGTGCCAGCAGCCCACATGACAGGGCGCGGAATGAGCAGTTCTTC. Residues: CASSPHDRARNEQFF. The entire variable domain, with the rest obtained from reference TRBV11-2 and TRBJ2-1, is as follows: EAGVAQSPRYKIIEKRQSVAFWCNPISGHATLYWYQQILGQGPKLLIQFQNNGVVDDSQLPKDRFSAERLKGVDSTLKIQPAKLEDSAVYLCASSPHDRARNEQFFGPGTRLTVL.

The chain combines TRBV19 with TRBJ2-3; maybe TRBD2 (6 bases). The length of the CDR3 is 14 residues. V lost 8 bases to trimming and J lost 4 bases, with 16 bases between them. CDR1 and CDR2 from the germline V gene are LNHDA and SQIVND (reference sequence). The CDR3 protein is CASGRGRIPDTQYF. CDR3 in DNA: TGTGCCAGTGGGAGAGGGAGGATCCCAGATACGCAGTATTTT.

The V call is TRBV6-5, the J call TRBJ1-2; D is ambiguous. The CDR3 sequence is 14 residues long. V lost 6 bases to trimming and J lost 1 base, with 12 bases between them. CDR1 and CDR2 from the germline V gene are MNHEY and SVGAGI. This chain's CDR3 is CASSPPGNNYGYTF. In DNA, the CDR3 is TGTGCCAGCAGCCCCCCGGGGAATAACTATGGCTACACCTTC.

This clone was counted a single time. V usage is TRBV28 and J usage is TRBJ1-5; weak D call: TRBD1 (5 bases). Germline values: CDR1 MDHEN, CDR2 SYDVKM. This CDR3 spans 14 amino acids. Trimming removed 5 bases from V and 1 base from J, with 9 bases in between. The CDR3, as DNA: TGTGCCAGCAGTCCGGGGGGAAGCAATCAGCCCCAGCATTTT. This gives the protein CASSPGGSNQPQHF.

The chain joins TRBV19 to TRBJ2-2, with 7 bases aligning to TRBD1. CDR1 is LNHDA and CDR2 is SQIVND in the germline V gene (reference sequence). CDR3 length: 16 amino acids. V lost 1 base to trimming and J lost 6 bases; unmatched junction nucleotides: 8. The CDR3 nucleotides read TGTGCCAGTAGTATAGCAGGGACAGCCCATTCCGGGGAGCTGTTTTTT. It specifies CASSIAGTAHSGELFF.

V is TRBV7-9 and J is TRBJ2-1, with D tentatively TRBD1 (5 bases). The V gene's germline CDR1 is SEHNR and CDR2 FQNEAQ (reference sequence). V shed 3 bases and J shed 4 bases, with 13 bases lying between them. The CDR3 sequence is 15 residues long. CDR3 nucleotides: TGTGCCAGCAGCTTGCCAGGGTCGGGTTACAATGAGCAGTTCTTC. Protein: CASSLPGSGYNEQFF.

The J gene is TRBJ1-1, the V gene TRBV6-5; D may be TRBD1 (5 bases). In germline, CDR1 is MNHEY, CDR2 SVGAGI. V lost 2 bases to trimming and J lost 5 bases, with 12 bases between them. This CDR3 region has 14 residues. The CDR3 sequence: CASSYDSVETEAFF. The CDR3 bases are TGTGCCAGCAGTTACGACAGCGTGGAGACTGAAGCTTTCTTT.

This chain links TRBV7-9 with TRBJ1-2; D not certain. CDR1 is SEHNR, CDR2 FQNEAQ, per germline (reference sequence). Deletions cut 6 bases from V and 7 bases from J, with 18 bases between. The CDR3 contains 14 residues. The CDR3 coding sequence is TGTGCCAGCAGTCGTCCTCGGACTTACGGTGGCTACACCTTC. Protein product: CASSRPRTYGGYTF.

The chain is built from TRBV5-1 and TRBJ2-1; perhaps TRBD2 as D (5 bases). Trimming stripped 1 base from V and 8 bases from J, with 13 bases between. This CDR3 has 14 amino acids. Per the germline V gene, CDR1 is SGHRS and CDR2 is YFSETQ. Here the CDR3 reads CASSLNELGDEQFF. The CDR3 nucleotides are TGCGCCAGCAGCTTGAACGAGCTCGGGGATGAGCAGTTCTTC.

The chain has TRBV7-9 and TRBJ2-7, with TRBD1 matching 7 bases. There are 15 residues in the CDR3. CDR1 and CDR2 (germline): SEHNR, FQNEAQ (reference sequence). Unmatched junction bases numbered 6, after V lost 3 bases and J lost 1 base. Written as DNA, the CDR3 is TGTGCCAGCAGCTTCGGCAAGACAGGGTCCTACGAGCAGTACTTC. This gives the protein CASSFGKTGSYEQYF.

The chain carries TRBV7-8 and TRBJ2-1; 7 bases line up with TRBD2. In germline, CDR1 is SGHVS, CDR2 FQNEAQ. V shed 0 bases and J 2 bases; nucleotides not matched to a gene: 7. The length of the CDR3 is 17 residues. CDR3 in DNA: TGTGCCAGCAGCTTAGCAGTTCTGGGGACTACCTACAATGAGCAGTTCTTC. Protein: CASSLAVLGTTYNEQFF.

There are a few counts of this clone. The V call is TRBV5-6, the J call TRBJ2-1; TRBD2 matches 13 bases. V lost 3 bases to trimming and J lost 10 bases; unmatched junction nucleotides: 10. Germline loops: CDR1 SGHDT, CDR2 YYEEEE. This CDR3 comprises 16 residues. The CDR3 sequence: CASSSTGLAGLREQFF. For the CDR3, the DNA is TGTGCCAGCAGCTCCACGGGACTAGCGGGACTTCGCGAGCAGTTCTTC. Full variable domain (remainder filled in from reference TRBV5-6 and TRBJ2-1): DAGVTQSPTHLIKTRGQQVTLRCSPKSGHDTVSWYQQALGQGPQFIFQYYEEEERQRGNFPDRFSGHQFPNYSSELNVNALLLGDSALYLCASSSTGLAGLREQFFGPGTRLTVL.

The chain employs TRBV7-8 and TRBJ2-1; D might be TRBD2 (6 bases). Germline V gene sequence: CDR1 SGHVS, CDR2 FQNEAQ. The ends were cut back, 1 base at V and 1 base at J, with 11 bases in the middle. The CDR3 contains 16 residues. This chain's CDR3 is CASSLDGGRSYNEQFF. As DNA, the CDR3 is TGTGCCAGCAGCTTAGACGGGGGAAGATCCTACAATGAGCAGTTCTTC.

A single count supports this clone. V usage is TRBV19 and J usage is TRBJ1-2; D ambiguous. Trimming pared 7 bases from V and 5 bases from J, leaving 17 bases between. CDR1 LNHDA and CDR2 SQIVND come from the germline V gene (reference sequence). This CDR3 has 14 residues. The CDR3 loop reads CASNSLMAEYGYTF. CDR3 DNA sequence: TGTGCCAGTAACTCACTAATGGCAGAATATGGCTACACCTTC. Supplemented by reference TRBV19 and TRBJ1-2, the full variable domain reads DGGITQSPKYLFRKEGQNVTLSCEQNLNHDAMYWYRQDPGQGLRLIYYSQIVNDFQKGDIAEGYSVSREKKESFPLTVTSAQKNPTAFYLCASNSLMAEYGYTFGSGTRLTVV.

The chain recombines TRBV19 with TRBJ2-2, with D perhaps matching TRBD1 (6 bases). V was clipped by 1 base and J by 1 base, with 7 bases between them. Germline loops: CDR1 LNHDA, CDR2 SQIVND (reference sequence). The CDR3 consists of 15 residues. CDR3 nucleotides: TGTGCCAGTAGTATAGGGACAGTGAACACCGGGGAGCTGTTTTTT. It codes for CASSIGTVNTGELFF.

The CDR3: CAISLRGAGGSVEQFF. DNA of the CDR3: TGTGCCATCAGCCTCCGGGGAGCGGGGGGGTCGGTTGAGCAGTTCTTC. V usage is TRBV10-3 and J usage is TRBJ2-1; the match to TRBD2 covers 10 bases. Trimming cost V 6 bases and J 9 bases; bases outside gene matches: 14. The germline V gene has CDR1 ENHRY and CDR2 SYGVKD. This CDR3 spans 16 amino acids.